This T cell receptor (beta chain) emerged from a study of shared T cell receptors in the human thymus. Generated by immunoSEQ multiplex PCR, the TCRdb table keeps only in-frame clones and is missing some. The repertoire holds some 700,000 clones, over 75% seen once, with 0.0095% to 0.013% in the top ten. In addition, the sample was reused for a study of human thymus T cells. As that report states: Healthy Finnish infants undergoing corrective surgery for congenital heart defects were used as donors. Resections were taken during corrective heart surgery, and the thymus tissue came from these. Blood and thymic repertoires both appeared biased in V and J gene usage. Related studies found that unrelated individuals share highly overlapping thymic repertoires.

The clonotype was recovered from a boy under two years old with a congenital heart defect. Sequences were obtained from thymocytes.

The CDR3 region has the DNA TGCGCCAGCAGCCAAGTCTGGGACTGGAAGACCCAGTACTTC. Protein product: CASSQVWDWKTQYF. The chain joins TRBV4-1 to TRBJ2-5; maybe TRBD2 (6 bases). Germline V lookup: CDR1 MGHRA, CDR2 YSYEKL. V lost 1 base and J 6 bases, leaving 12 bases between the germline ends. This CDR3 contains 14 residues.